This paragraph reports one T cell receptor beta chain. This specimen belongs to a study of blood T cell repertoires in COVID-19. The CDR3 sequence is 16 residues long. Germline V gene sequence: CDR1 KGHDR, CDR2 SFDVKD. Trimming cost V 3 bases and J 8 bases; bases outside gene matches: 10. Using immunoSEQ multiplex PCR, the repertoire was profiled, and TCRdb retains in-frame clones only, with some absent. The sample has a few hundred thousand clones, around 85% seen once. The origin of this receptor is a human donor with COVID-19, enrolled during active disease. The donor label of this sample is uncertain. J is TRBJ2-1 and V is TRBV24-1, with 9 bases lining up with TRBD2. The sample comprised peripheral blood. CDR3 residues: CATSDGQREVRHEQFF. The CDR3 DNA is TGTGCCACCAGTGATGGCCAGCGGGAGGTGAGGCATGAGCAGTTCTTC.